This TCR beta chain appears in the sequencing data of a study of cytomegalovirus exposure and HLA in healthy donors. Study results and caveats: In a later analysis, a genetic analysis reported fewer productive-TCR N-insertions in an Asian-associated ancestry cluster than the cohort average. HLA allele associations emerged for roughly 17,000 TCR beta sequences in a later analysis, at 0.05 false discovery rate. V- and J-gene trimming of TCR beta was linked (in a later analysis) to a missense DCLRE1C variant.

PCR was performed using 60 Vbeta and 13 Jbeta primers. The method was immunoSEQ multiplex PCR; TCRdb's version includes in-frame clones alone and lacks a portion of them. This table has tens of thousands of clones, 75% to 85% appearing once. CDR1 and CDR2 from the germline V gene are SGHRS and YFSETQ. The CDR3 loop spans 11 amino acids. Note on this clone: Its antigen is still unknown. A junction end diverges from the germline sequence, so it may reflect a read error.

V gene TRBV5-1 combines with J gene TRBJ2-5; D remains ambiguous. Input material: PBMCs. The sequence was obtained from a man aged 50 or older in good health and CMV-seropositive. CDR3: CASSIQEAQYF. For the CDR3, the DNA is TGCGCCAGCAGCATCCAAGAGGCCCAGTACTTC.